This T cell receptor (beta chain) was captured by sequencing in a study of shared clonotypes between healthy human individuals. The table came from immunoSEQ multiplex PCR; TCRdb's copy has only in-frame clones and leaves some out. The table records 2.5 million or so clones, 90% to 95% of them present only once. Points from the study as a whole: In having few donors, the study represented limited genetic and exposure-history diversity.

There are 13 residues in the CDR3. V lost 0 bases, J lost 1 base, and 4 bases lay in between. The V gene's germline CDR1 is SGDLS and CDR2 YYNGEE. To note about this clone: Its antigen is unknown. The same CDR3 also results from other DNA sequences found in this sample.

The sample taken for sequencing was naive CD4+ T cells sorted from blood. Subset indicated: CD45RA+ positively selected. The chain employs TRBV9 and TRBJ2-5; no reliable D call. The source of this sequence is a man between 18 and 35 years old in good health. Here the CDR3 DNA reads TGTGCCAGCAGCGTAGACCTCCAAGAGACCCAGTACTTC. Translation gives CASSVDLQETQYF.